This entry concerns a single T cell receptor (beta chain). Per the original data handling: Cell counts per sample came from amplifying reference gene primers. The table came from immunoSEQ multiplex PCR; TCRdb's copy has only in-frame clones and leaves some out. V and J calls and clone size come straight from that table; D and trimming were deduced from the DNA. The sample shows approximately 190,000 clones, roughly 88% of them seen only once. The CDR3 loop spans 12 amino acids. V dropped 1 base and J dropped 7 bases, with 7 bases sitting between them. This sample was included in a study of blood T cell repertoires in COVID-19. Study details: Both acute and convalescent COVID-19 samples were obtained from the United States, Italy and Spain. PBMCs, B-cell-depleted T cells, or T cells provided the cDNA or gDNA that made up the material.

Sequenced: peripheral blood. The V and J genes are TRBV12-3 or TRBV12-4 and TRBJ1-2, with D unresolved. The clonotype was recovered from a woman aged 40 to 50 who had recovered from COVID-19. The CDR3 region is CASSLGGFGYTF. Written as DNA, the CDR3 is TGTGCCAGCAGTTTAGGAGGGTTTGGCTACACCTTC.